The 18 T cell receptor beta chains in this list originate from one sample, sequenced in a study of Ad26.COV2.S vaccination and SARS-CoV-2 variants. Indicated treatment: 15 to 20 received Ad26.COV2.S at low or high dose, single or two shots; about 5 received placebo; per-sample allocation not given. The samples date from day 63 after the first vaccine or placebo injection. The assay was immunoSEQ multiplex PCR, and TCRdb's table has in-frame clones only and misses some. The table lists about 250,000 clones, 87% of them singletons. Specimen: peripheral blood, collected in a trial of Ad26.COV2.S vaccine versus placebo. The receptors here all came from a person aged 18 to 59 who received the Ad26.COV2.S COVID-19 vaccine or a placebo.

CDR3 in amino acids: CASSPLVGGELFF. The CDR3, as DNA: TGTGCCAGCTCACCCCTCGTGGGCGGGGAGCTGTTTTTT. V is TRBV18 and J is TRBJ2-2; no firm D call. V was shortened by 3 bases and J by 7 bases, with 9 bases between the two germline ends. This CDR3 is built from 13 residues. Per the germline V gene, CDR1 is KGHSH and CDR2 is LQKENI.

This chain links TRBV19 with TRBJ2-1, with D maybe TRBD2 (6 bases). The V end lost 5 bases, the J end lost 5 bases, and 10 bases lay between the germline ends. Per germline, CDR1 LNHDA and CDR2 SQIVND (reference sequence). CDR3 length equals 13 residues. The CDR3: CASSAGLHNEQFF. In nucleotides, the CDR3 is TGTGCCAGTAGTGCGGGACTCCACAATGAGCAGTTCTTC.

V gene TRBV23-1 combines with J gene TRBJ1-2; unclear D gene. TRBV23-1 is classed as an ORF, of uncertain function. CDR3 length: 16 amino acids. Trimming removed 1 base at V and 7 bases at J, with 19 bases between. The CDR3 bases are TGCGCCAGCAGTCAATTAAGGGCAGGCACCATGATTGGCTACACCTTC. It codes for CASSQLRAGTMIGYTF.

This clone counts as medium-sized. The gene calls are TRBV6-5 and TRBJ2-1, with 8 bases aligning to TRBD2. Germline CDR1 reads MNHEY; CDR2 reads SVGAGI. V lost 2 bases to trimming and J lost 4 bases; unmatched junction nucleotides: 4. The CDR3 extends over 15 amino acids. The CDR3 here is CASSYETSAYNEQFF. The CDR3 bases are TGTGCCAGCAGTTACGAGACTAGCGCTTACAATGAGCAGTTCTTC.

The V gene is TRBV3-1 (or the pseudogene TRBV3-2), the J gene TRBJ2-3; 7 nucleotides agree with TRBD1. CDR1 is LGHDT and CDR2 is YNNKEL in the germline V gene (reference sequence). J lost 3 bases, V lost 4 bases, and 10 bases had no gene match. This CDR3 spans 16 amino acids. The CDR3 DNA reads TGTGCCAGCAGCCGGAGAGGGGGCCGGTGGACAGATACGCAGTATTTT. Translation: CASSRRGGRWTDTQYF.

This chain uses TRBV21-1 with TRBJ2-7; the D call TRBD1 from the table was never checked on the DNA. TRBV21-1 is assigned pseudogene status. This CDR3 has 15 amino acids. Here the CDR3 reads CASIHRGRQKYEQYV. The CDR3 DNA reads TGTGCCAGCATCCACAGGGGGCGGCAGAAATACGAGCAGTACGTC.

The rearrangement links TRBV27 to TRBJ2-1; D is undetermined. Germline loops: CDR1 MNHEY, CDR2 SMNVEV (reference sequence). Trimming removed 1 base from V and 6 bases from J, with 10 bases in between. The CDR3 loop spans 14 amino acids. The CDR3: CASSLFGQFNEQFF. In DNA, the CDR3 is TGTGCCAGCAGTTTATTTGGGCAGTTCAATGAGCAGTTCTTC.

The V gene is TRBV2, the J gene TRBJ2-1; 8 nucleotides align to TRBD2. The CDR3 covers 15 residues. V dropped 8 bases and J dropped 4; count of bases not matched to a gene: 10. Germline V lookup: CDR1 SNHLY, CDR2 FYNNEI. Here the CDR3 DNA reads TGTGCCAGCTCCAGGCTAGCGGGCCGGTACAATGAGCAGTTCTTC. Protein product: CASSRLAGRYNEQFF.

This rearrangement joins TRBV19 to TRBJ2-2; possible D gene TRBD1, 5 bases. The CDR3 extends over 16 amino acids. The V gene lost 5 bases and the J gene lost 5 bases, with 18 bases spanning the gap. Germline CDR1 and CDR2: LNHDA and SQIVND (reference sequence). Written as DNA, the CDR3 is TGTGCCAGTAGTGGTGACTGGCAGGGTGGAACCGGGGAGCTGTTTTTT. This encodes CASSGDWQGGTGELFF.

The V call is TRBV4-1, the J call TRBJ1-6, with D unclear. The germline CDR1 and CDR2 sequences are MGHRA and YSYEKL. The CDR3 is 16 amino acids. Trimming cost V 0 bases and J 0 bases, with 6 bases left between them. The CDR3 reads CASSQEFNSYNSPLHF. CDR3 nucleotides: TGCGCCAGCAGCCAAGAGTTCAACTCCTATAATTCACCCCTCCACTTT.

This clone was seen only a few times. This chain joins TRBV6-5 and TRBJ1-2; weak D call: TRBD1 (5 bases). The V gene lost 6 bases and the J gene lost 5 bases, with 19 bases spanning the gap. CDR3 size: 15 residues. Germline V CDR1 and CDR2: MNHEY, SVGAGI. In DNA, the CDR3 is TGTGCCAGCAGCCGGGACTATTCCGCACTGTATGGCTACACCTTC. Amino acids: CASSRDYSALYGYTF.

This chain connects TRBV18 to TRBJ1-4; 7 bases are shared with TRBD1. The J segment lost 3 bases and the V segment lost 8 bases, leaving 9 bases of the junction unmatched. The CDR3 contains 15 residues. Germline lookup yields CDR1 KGHSH and CDR2 LQKENI. The CDR3 loop is CASLPSGQPNEKLFF. The CDR3 nucleotides read TGTGCCAGCCTCCCGTCGGGACAGCCTAATGAAAAACTGTTTTTT.

Comments on this clone: This specimen includes other DNA sequences encoding the same CDR3. This sequence joins TRBV18 and TRBJ1-2; 9 positions agree with TRBD1. Germline CDR1 reads KGHSH; CDR2 reads LQKENI. V shed 6 bases and J 7 bases; nucleotides not matched to a gene: 6. The length of the CDR3 is 13 residues. The CDR3 protein is CASSAGQGGGYTF. CDR3 sequence (DNA): TGTGCCAGCTCCGCGGGACAGGGTGGTGGCTACACCTTC.

This chain uses TRBV6-5 with TRBJ1-2; unclear D gene. The CDR3 has 16 residues. V lost 0 bases, J lost 4 bases, and 15 bases lay in between. Germline V CDR1 and CDR2: MNHEY, SVGAGI. The chain's CDR3 is CASSYSRTGGSYGYTF. DNA of the CDR3: TGTGCCAGCAGTTACTCGAGAACGGGCGGTTCCTATGGCTACACCTTC.

This chain joins TRBV4-2 and TRBJ1-1, with D tentatively TRBD1 (6 bases). CDR1 is LGHNA, CDR2 YNFKEQ, per germline. V lost 3 bases and J lost 4, with 15 bases in between. The CDR3 runs 15 residues. The CDR3 bases are TGTGCCAGCAGCCAGTTCAGGGGCCGGGGCACTGAAGCTTTCTTT. Translation: CASSQFRGRGTEAFF.

The chain recombines TRBV4-3 with TRBJ2-3, with TRBD2 matching 11 bases. This CDR3 region has 18 residues. CDR1 and CDR2 from the germline V gene are LGHNA and YSLEER. V dropped 0 bases and J dropped 0; count of bases not matched to a gene: 5. The CDR3 loop is CASSQDKLAGASTDTQYF. The CDR3 bases are TGCGCCAGCAGCCAAGATAAACTAGCGGGAGCTAGCACAGATACGCAGTATTTT.

The chain uses TRBV27 and TRBJ2-1; perhaps D is TRBD1 or TRBD2 (5 bases each). Germline V gives CDR1 MNHEY, CDR2 SMNVEV (reference sequence). CDR3 length equals 13 residues. V lost 7 bases and J 5 bases, leaving 12 bases between the germline ends. The CDR3 region is CASKWGIDNEQFF. The DNA for the CDR3 is TGTGCCAGCAAATGGGGGATCGACAATGAGCAGTTCTTC.

This clone occurred a few times. The rearrangement links TRBV5-4 to TRBJ1-3, with D hard to call. Germline V gene data show CDR1 as SGHNT and CDR2 as YYREEE (reference sequence). The germline V and J ends were trimmed by 4 bases and 0 bases, with 11 bases remaining between them. The CDR3 runs to 15 residues. CDR3 sequence: CASSPGAGSGNTIYF. CDR3 sequence (DNA): TGTGCCAGCAGCCCGGGCGCAGGCTCTGGAAACACCATATATTTT.